This TCR beta chain was recorded in a study of T-cell reconstitution after alpha-beta-depleted transplantation in children. As it was prepared, the TCRbeta library received unique molecular identifiers. In TCRdb, the PCR reads were re-called with MiXCR into one record per CDR3 protein. The profile shows some 830,000 distinct CDR3 sequences, 15% to 20% of them singletons. CDR1 SGHTA and CDR2 FQGNSA come from the germline V gene. The CDR3 runs to 13 residues. Deletions cut 6 bases from V and 7 bases from J, with 16 bases between. This chain joins TRBV7-2 and TRBJ2-7; possible D gene TRBD2, 5 bases. The specimen was PBMCs, mostly from graft donor cells, collected 360 days after TCRalphabeta/CD19-depleted stem cell transplant. This TCR derives from a male patient under 18 who had a stem cell transplant for acute lymphoblastic leukemia, so the T cells may come from the graft donor. The CDR3 sequence is CASRAYGLGEQYF. The CDR3 nucleotides are TGTGCCAGCAGAGCCTACGGACTTGGAGAGCAGTACTTC.